Listed below are T cell receptor beta chains from one sample, sequenced in a study of Ad26.COV2.S vaccination and SARS-CoV-2 variants. Sequencing was performed with immunoSEQ multiplex PCR; in TCRdb, only in-frame clones are kept and a portion is missing. The sample consists of 350,000 to 450,000 clones, under 90% of them appearing once. Material: peripheral blood, obtained in a trial of Ad26.COV2.S vaccine versus placebo. All receptors come from a person between 18 and 65 years old who received the Ad26.COV2.S COVID-19 vaccine or a placebo. Each CDR3 is given with its conserved first and last residue. Each record gives: clone size, V gene, J gene, D gene, CDR3 protein, CDR3 DNA. D genes are given only for firm matches. Size is stated for part of the rows, as once, few or many counts, or as a class when the clone is expanded.

abundance: once
v_gene: TRBV7-9
j_gene: TRBJ1-4
d_gene: TRBD1
CDR3aa: CASSSRDRASFGNEKLFF
CDR3nt: TGTGCCAGCAGCTCCCGGGACAGGGCTAGTTTCGGTAATGAAAAACTGTTTTTT

abundance: once
v_gene: TRBV12-3/TRBV12-4
j_gene: TRBJ1-4
d_gene: TRBD1
CDR3aa: CASSLGTVKKLFF
CDR3nt: TGTGCCAGCAGCCTAGGGACAGTGAAAAAACTGTTTTTT

abundance: NA
v_gene: TRBV5-1
j_gene: TRBJ2-1
d_gene: NA
CDR3aa: CASSIIPGDTNEQFF
CDR3nt: TGCGCCAGCAGCATAATACCCGGAGACACCAATGAGCAGTTCTTC

abundance: NA
v_gene: TRBV18
j_gene: TRBJ2-1
d_gene: TRBD2
CDR3aa: CASSTDRGRANNEQFF
CDR3nt: TGTGCCAGCTCTACCGACCGCGGGAGGGCGAACAATGAGCAGTTCTTC

abundance: NA
v_gene: TRBV5-1
j_gene: TRBJ2-7
d_gene: NA
CDR3aa: CASSSVPGPGGEQYF
CDR3nt: TGCGCCAGCAGCTCCGTACCGGGCCCAGGGGGGGAGCAGTACTTC

abundance: NA
v_gene: TRBV20-1
j_gene: TRBJ1-1
d_gene: NA
CDR3aa: CSASWGLMNTEAFF
CDR3nt: TGCAGTGCTAGTTGGGGTCTTATGAACACTGAAGCTTTCTTT

abundance: NA
v_gene: TRBV6-1
j_gene: TRBJ1-1
d_gene: NA
CDR3aa: CASSDPWGEAFF
CDR3nt: TGTGCCAGCAGTGACCCCTGGGGTGAAGCTTTCTTT

abundance: few
v_gene: TRBV4-1
j_gene: TRBJ1-1
d_gene: NA
CDR3aa: CASSQDTGGGTEAFF
CDR3nt: TGCGCCAGCAGCCAAGATACTGGGGGAGGCACTGAAGCTTTCTTT

abundance: NA
v_gene: TRBV14
j_gene: TRBJ1-3
d_gene: NA
CDR3aa: CASSQGRLSGNTIYF
CDR3nt: TGTGCCAGCAGCCAAGGCAGGCTCTCTGGAAACACCATATATTTT

abundance: NA
v_gene: TRBV6-1
j_gene: TRBJ2-1
d_gene: NA
CDR3aa: CASSEHWGASYNEQFF
CDR3nt: TGTGCCAGCAGTGAACACTGGGGAGCCTCCTACAATGAGCAGTTCTTC

abundance: NA
v_gene: TRBV5-1
j_gene: TRBJ2-7
d_gene: TRBD1
CDR3aa: CASRSTGRYEQYF
CDR3nt: TGCGCCAGCAGGTCGACAGGGCGGTACGAGCAGTACTTC

abundance: NA
v_gene: TRBV18
j_gene: TRBJ2-5
d_gene: NA
CDR3aa: CASSARRTEQETQYF
CDR3nt: TGTGCCAGCTCGGCGCGGAGGACAGAGCAAGAGACCCAGTACTTC

abundance: NA
v_gene: TRBV30
j_gene: TRBJ1-1
d_gene: TRBD1
CDR3aa: CAWSSGQALTF
CDR3nt: TGTGCCTGGAGTTCCGGACAGGCTTTGACCTTT

abundance: NA
v_gene: TRBV24-1
j_gene: TRBJ2-3
d_gene: NA
CDR3aa: CATGFLDTQYF
CDR3nt: TGTGCCACCGGTTTTCTGGATACGCAGTATTTT

abundance: NA
v_gene: TRBV18
j_gene: TRBJ1-4
d_gene: TRBD1
CDR3aa: CASSPPDRGRTNEKLFF
CDR3nt: TGTGCCAGCTCACCTCCCGACAGGGGGCGGACTAATGAAAAACTGTTTTTT

abundance: NA
v_gene: TRBV6-6
j_gene: TRBJ1-2
d_gene: NA
CDR3aa: CASSNRVNYGYTF
CDR3nt: TGTGCCAGCAGCAACAGGGTAAACTATGGCTACACCTTC

abundance: NA
v_gene: TRBV6-6
j_gene: TRBJ2-7
d_gene: NA
CDR3aa: CASSYAGVRMPGEQYF
CDR3nt: TGTGCCAGCAGTTACGCAGGGGTTAGGATGCCGGGGGAGCAGTACTTC

abundance: once
v_gene: TRBV18
j_gene: TRBJ1-1
d_gene: NA
CDR3aa: CASSRARNTEAFF
CDR3nt: TGTGCCAGCTCACGGGCCAGAAACACTGAAGCTTTCTTT

abundance: NA
v_gene: TRBV11-3
j_gene: TRBJ1-1
d_gene: NA
CDR3aa: CASSLAGGRTFF
CDR3nt: TGTGCCAGCAGCTTAGCCGGGGGGAGGACTTTCTTT